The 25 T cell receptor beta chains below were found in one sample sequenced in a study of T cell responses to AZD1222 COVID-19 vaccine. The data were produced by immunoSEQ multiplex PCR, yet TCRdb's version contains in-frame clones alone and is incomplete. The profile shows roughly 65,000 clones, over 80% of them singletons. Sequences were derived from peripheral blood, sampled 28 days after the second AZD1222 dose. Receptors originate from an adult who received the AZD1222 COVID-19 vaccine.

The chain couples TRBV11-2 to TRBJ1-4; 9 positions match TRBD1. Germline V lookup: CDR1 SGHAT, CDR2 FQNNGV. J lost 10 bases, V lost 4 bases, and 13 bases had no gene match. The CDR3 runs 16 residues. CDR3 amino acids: CASSSGQGLSVGKLFF. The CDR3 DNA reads TGTGCCAGCAGCTCGGGACAGGGTTTGTCGGTTGGAAAACTGTTTTTT.

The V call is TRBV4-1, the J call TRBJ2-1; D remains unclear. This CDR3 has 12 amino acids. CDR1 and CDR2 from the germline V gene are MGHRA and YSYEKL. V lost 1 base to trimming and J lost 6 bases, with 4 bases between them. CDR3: CASSQVSNEQFF. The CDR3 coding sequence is TGCGCCAGCAGCCAAGTAAGCAATGAGCAGTTCTTC.

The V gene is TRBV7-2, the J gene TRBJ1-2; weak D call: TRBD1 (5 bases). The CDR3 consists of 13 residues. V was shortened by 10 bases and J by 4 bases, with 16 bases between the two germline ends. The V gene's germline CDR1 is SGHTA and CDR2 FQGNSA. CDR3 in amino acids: CATRGKMGYGYTF. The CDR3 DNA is TGTGCCACCCGGGGGAAGATGGGCTATGGCTACACCTTC.

The CDR3 coding sequence is TGTGCCAGCAGCTTAGGTTCAAAGACCGGGGAGCTGTTTTTT. Translated, it gives CASSLGSKTGELFF. The chain is built from TRBV7-9 and TRBJ2-2; D not resolved. The CDR3 extends over 14 amino acids. Trimming pared 1 base from V and 5 bases from J, leaving 8 bases between. Germline values: CDR1 SEHNR, CDR2 FQNEAQ (reference sequence). Complete variable domain (other parts from reference TRBV7-9 and TRBJ2-2): DTGVSQNPRHKITKRGQNVTFRCDPISEHNRLYWYRQTLGQGPEFLTYFQNEAQLEKSRLLSDRFSAERPKGSFSTLEIQRTEQGDSAMYLCASSLGSKTGELFFGEGSRLTVL.

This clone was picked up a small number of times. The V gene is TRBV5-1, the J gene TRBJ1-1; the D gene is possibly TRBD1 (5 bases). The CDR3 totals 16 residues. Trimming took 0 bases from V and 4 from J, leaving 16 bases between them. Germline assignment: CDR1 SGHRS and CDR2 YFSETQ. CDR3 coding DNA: TGCGCCAGCAGCTTGGATGGGGGATTCGCCTCCACTGAAGCTTTCTTT. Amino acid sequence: CASSLDGGFASTEAFF.

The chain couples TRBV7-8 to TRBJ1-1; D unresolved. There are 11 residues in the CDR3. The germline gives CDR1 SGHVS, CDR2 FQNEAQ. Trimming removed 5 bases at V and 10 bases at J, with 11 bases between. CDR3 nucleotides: TGTGCCAGCAGCCCGCAACGTCGAGCTTTCTTT. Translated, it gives CASSPQRRAFF.

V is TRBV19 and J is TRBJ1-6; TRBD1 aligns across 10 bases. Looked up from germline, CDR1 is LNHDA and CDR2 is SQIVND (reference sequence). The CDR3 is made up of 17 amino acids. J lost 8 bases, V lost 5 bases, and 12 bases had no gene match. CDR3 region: CASSGPDRGLADSPLHF. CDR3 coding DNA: TGTGCCAGTAGTGGACCCGACAGGGGGCTTGCGGATTCACCCCTCCACTTT. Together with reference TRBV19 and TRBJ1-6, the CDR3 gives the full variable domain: DGGITQSPKYLFRKEGQNVTLSCEQNLNHDAMYWYRQDPGQGLRLIYYSQIVNDFQKGDIAEGYSVSREKKESFPLTVTSAQKNPTAFYLCASSGPDRGLADSPLHFGNGTRLTVT.

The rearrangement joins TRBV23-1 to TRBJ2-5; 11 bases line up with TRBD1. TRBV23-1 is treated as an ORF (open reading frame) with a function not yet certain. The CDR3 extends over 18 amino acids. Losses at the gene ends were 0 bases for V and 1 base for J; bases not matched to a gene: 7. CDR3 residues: CASSQSGTGGLFQETQYF. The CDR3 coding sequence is TGCGCCAGCAGTCAATCCGGGACAGGGGGGTTGTTCCAAGAGACCCAGTACTTC.

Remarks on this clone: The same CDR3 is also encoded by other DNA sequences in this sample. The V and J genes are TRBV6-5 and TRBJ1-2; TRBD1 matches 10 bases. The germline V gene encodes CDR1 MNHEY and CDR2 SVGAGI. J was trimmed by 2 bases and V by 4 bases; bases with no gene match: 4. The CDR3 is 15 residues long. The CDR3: CASSSPGQGNYGYTF. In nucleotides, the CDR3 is TGTGCCAGCAGTTCACCGGGACAGGGGAACTATGGCTACACCTTC.

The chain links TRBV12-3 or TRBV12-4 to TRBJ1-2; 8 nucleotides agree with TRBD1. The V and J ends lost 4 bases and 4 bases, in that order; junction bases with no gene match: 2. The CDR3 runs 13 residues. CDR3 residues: CASSYTGGYGYTF. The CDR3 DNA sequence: TGTGCCAGCAGTTATACAGGGGGCTATGGCTACACCTTC.

DNA of the CDR3: TGCGCCATGAGCGGGAGTGGGTGGGAGACCCAGTACTTC. It translates to CAMSGSGWETQYF. The V call is TRBV10-2, the J call TRBJ2-5; 8 bases map to TRBD2. J lost 5 bases, V lost 10 bases, and 9 bases had no gene match. Germline V gene lookup returns CDR1 WSHSY and CDR2 SAAADI. CDR3 length: 13 amino acids.

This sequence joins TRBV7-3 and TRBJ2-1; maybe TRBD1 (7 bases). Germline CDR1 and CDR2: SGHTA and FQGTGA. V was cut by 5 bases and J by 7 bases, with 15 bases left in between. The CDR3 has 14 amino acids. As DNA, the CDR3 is TGTGCCAGCAGCCCCAGGGGGGCGAGTAATGAGCAGTTCTTC. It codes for CASSPRGASNEQFF.

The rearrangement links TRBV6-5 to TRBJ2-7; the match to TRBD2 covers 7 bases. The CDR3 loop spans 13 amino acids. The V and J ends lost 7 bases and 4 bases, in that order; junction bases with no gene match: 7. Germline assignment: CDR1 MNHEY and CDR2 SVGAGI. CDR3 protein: CASMAGVDYEQYF. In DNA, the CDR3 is TGTGCCAGCATGGCGGGAGTAGATTACGAGCAGTACTTC.

Here the CDR3 reads CSVATPMNTEAFF. The CDR3 bases are TGCAGCGTCGCGACACCTATGAACACTGAAGCTTTCTTT. This rearrangement joins TRBV29-1 to TRBJ1-1; D call uncertain. The germline V and J ends were trimmed by 6 bases and 0 bases, with 11 bases remaining between them. Per germline, CDR1 SQVTM and CDR2 ANQGSEA. The CDR3 sequence is 13 residues long.

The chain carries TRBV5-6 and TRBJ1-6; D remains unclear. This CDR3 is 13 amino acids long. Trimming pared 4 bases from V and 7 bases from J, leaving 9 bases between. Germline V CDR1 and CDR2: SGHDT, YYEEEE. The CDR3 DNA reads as TGTGCCAGCAGCCTATGGACCAATTCACCCCTCCACTTT. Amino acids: CASSLWTNSPLHF.

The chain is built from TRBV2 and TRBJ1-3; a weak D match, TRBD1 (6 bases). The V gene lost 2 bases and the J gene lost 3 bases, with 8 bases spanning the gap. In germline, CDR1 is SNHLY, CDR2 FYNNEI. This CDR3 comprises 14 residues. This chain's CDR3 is CASSEQGYGNTIYF. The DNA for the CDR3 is TGTGCCAGCAGTGAACAGGGGTATGGAAACACCATATATTTT. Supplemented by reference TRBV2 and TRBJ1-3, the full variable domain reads EPEVTQTPSHQVTQMGQEVILRCVPISNHLYFYWYRQILGQKVEFLVSFYNNEISEKSEIFDDQFSVERPDGSNFTLKIRSTKLEDSAMYFCASSEQGYGNTIYFGEGSWLTVV.

The CDR3 here is CASSADWNSPLHF. The CDR3 DNA reads as TGTGCCAGCAGTGCGGACTGGAATTCACCCCTCCACTTT. This sequence joins TRBV6-4 and TRBJ1-6; D is uncertain. V shed 4 bases and J shed 7 bases, with 8 bases lying between them. The germline CDR1 and CDR2 sequences are MRHNA and SNTAGT. The CDR3 covers 13 residues.

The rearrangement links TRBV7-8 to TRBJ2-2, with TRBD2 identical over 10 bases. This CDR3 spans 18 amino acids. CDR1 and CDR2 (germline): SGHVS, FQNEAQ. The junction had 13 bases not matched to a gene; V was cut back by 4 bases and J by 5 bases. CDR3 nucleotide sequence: TGTGCCAGCAGCTCGGGGCCAGCGGGAGGGCCTCAAACCGGGGAGCTGTTTTTT. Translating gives CASSSGPAGGPQTGELFF.

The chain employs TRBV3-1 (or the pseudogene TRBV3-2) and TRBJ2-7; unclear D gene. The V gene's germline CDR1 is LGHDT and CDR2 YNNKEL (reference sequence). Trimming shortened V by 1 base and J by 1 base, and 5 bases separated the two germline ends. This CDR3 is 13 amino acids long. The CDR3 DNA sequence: TGTGCCAGCAGCCAAGCCGGTTCCTACGAGCAGTACTTC. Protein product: CASSQAGSYEQYF.

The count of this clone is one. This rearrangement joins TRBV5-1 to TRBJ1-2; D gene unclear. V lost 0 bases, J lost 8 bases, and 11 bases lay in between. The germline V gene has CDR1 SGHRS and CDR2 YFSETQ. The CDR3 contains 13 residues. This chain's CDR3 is CASSLEGRWGYTF. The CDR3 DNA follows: TGCGCCAGCAGCTTGGAAGGTCGGTGGGGCTACACCTTC. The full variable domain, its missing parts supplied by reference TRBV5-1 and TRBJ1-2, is KAGVTQTPRYLIKTRGQQVTLSCSPISGHRSVSWYQQTPGQGLQFLFEYFSETQRNKGNFPGRFSGRQFSNSRSEMNVSTLELGDSALYLCASSLEGRWGYTFGSGTRLTVV.

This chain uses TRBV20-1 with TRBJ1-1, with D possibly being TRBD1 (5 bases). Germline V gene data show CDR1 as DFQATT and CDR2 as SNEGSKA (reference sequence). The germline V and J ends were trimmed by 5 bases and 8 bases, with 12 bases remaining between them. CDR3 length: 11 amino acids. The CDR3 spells CSALGTAEAFF. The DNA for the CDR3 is TGCAGTGCTCTAGGGACGGCAGAAGCTTTCTTT.

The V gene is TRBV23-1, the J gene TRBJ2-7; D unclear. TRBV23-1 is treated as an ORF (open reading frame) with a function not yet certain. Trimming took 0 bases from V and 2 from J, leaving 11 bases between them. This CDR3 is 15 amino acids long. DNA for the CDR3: TGCGCCAGCAGTCAATCGCTTGCCCACACCTACGAGCAGTACTTC. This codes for CASSQSLAHTYEQYF.

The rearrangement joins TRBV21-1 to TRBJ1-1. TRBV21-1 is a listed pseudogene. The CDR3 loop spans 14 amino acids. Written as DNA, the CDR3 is TGTGCCAGCAGCAAGAGGGAGGCGAACACTGAAGCTTTCTTT. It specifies CASSKREANTEAFF.

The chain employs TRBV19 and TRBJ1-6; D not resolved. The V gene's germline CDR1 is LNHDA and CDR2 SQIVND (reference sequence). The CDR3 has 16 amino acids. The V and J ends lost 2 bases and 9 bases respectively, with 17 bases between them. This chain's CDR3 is CASSINSAGRFSPLHF. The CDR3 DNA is TGTGCCAGTAGTATAAATTCGGCCGGGAGGTTTTCACCCCTCCACTTT.

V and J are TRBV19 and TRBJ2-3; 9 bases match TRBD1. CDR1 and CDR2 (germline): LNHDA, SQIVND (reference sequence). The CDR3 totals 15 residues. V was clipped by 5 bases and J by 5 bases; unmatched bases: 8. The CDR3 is CASSPRDRAGDTQYF. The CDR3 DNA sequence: TGTGCCAGTAGTCCCCGGGACAGGGCGGGAGATACGCAGTATTTT.